A selection of T cell receptor beta chains follows, all from one sample in a study of blood T cell repertoires in COVID-19. The assay was immunoSEQ multiplex PCR, and TCRdb's table has in-frame clones only and misses some. Of about 82,000 clones listed, 80% were seen once; the top ten hold about 11%. The sample comprised peripheral blood. The receptors here all came from a woman aged 40 to 49 with active or convalescent COVID-19. The CDR3 runs from the conserved cysteine through the conserved F or W. The D gene is left open where the match is weak. Rows give clone size only sometimes, using once, few, many, or a class for an expanded clone.

>TRBV21-1|-|TRBJ1-6|-
CASSRQGSFFSPLHF
TGTGCCAGCAGCAGACAGGGTAGTTTCTTTTCACCCCTCCACTTT
>TRBV7-9|TRBD1|TRBJ1-2|-
CASTRDSLPYGYTF
TGTGCCAGCACCCGGGACAGCCTCCCCTATGGCTACACCTTC
>TRBV3-1/TRBV3-2|-|TRBJ1-6|-
CASSPKNRDSPLHF
TGTGCCAGCAGCCCGAAAAACAGGGATTCACCCCTCCACTTT
>TRBV11-3|TRBD2|TRBJ2-2|-
CATNSRTSRNTGELFF
TGTGCCACCAACAGTCGGACTAGCAGGAACACCGGGGAGCTGTTTTTT
>TRBV24-1|TRBD2|TRBJ2-2|-
CATSDREAGELFF
TGTGCCACCAGTGATCGGGAGGCCGGGGAGCTGTTTTTT
>TRBV11-3|-|TRBJ1-1|-
CASSLGGRQGTTEAFF
TGTGCCAGCAGCTTAGGGGGCCGTCAGGGGACCACTGAAGCTTTCTTT
>TRBV5-5|TRBD1|TRBJ1-1|once
CASSWADRVNTEAFF
TGTGCCAGCAGCTGGGCTGACAGGGTGAACACTGAAGCTTTCTTT
>TRBV6-6|TRBD1|TRBJ2-7|-
CASSPGQQSSYEQYF
TGTGCCAGCAGTCCGGGACAGCAAAGCTCCTACGAGCAGTACTTC
>TRBV27|-|TRBJ2-3|-
CASSHRDSHTDTQYF
TGTGCCAGCAGTCACCGGGACTCCCACACAGATACGCAGTATTTT
>TRBV11-2|-|TRBJ2-7|-
CASSLMAGAATYEQYF
TGTGCCAGCAGCTTAATGGCGGGGGCCGCCACCTACGAGCAGTACTTC
>TRBV7-3|-|TRBJ2-1|-
CASSLTWGDYNEQFF
TGTGCCAGCAGCTTAACCTGGGGCGACTACAATGAGCAGTTCTTC
>TRBV7-2|-|TRBJ2-7|-
CASSFTGKSAHEQYF
TGTGCCAGCAGCTTCACAGGGAAATCTGCCCACGAGCAGTACTTC
>TRBV11-1|-|TRBJ2-7|-
CASSLGRQDQRGEQYF
TGTGCCAGCAGCTTAGGTCGACAGGACCAAAGAGGCGAGCAGTACTTC
>TRBV24-1|TRBD1|TRBJ2-5|-
CATSDPGQGQETQYF
TGTGCCACCAGTGATCCTGGACAGGGGCAAGAGACCCAGTACTTC
>TRBV6-2/TRBV6-3|-|TRBJ2-1|once
CASSYLSLYNEQFF
TGTGCCAGCAGTTACCTTAGCCTTTACAATGAGCAGTTCTTC
>TRBV18|TRBD1|TRBJ2-1|-
CASSPQIAGQVYNEQFF
TGTGCCAGCTCACCACAGATTGCGGGACAGGTATACAATGAGCAGTTCTTC
>TRBV5-1|TRBD2|TRBJ2-3|-
CASSRQAGVLDTQYF
TGCGCCAGCAGCCGCCAGGCGGGAGTCCTCGATACGCAGTATTTT
>TRBV5-1|TRBD1|TRBJ1-4|-
CASSLAGTGQVNEKLFF
TGCGCCAGCAGCTTGGCGGGGACAGGGCAGGTTAATGAAAAACTGTTTTTT
>TRBV7-2|TRBD2|TRBJ2-5|-
CASSLKGGSGVGSQYF
TGTGCCAGCAGCTTAAAGGGTGGTAGCGGGGTGGGGTCCCAGTACTTC
>TRBV5-1|-|TRBJ1-6|few
CASSLLTGSLYNSPLHF
TGCGCCAGCAGCTTGTTGACAGGAAGTCTCTATAATTCACCCCTCCACTTT
>TRBV5-1|TRBD1|TRBJ1-1|few
CASSSRTGMNTEAFF
TGCGCCAGCAGCTCCCGGACAGGGATGAACACTGAAGCTTTCTTT
>TRBV18|TRBD2|TRBJ2-3|-
CASSPTTSGMDTQYF
TGTGCCAGCTCACCTACGACTAGCGGGATGGATACGCAGTATTTT
>TRBV18|-|TRBJ2-7|-
CASSPSRLREQYF
TGTGCCAGCTCACCAAGTAGACTACGCGAGCAGTACTTC
>TRBV20-1|-|TRBJ2-3|-
CSVGPTRVDF
TGCAGTGTTGGGCCCACGAGGGTGGATTTT
>TRBV5-4|-|TRBJ2-5|few
CASSRGGQEGETQYF
TGTGCCAGCAGCCGGGGCGGACAGGAGGGAGAGACCCAGTACTTC
>TRBV7-8|TRBD1|TRBJ1-5|-
CASSLSGGGTVFIGPQHF
TGTGCCAGCAGCCTTAGCGGGGGAGGGACAGTTTTTATCGGGCCCCAGCATTTT
>TRBV6-5|-|TRBJ1-5|-
CASLEQVDQPQHF
TGTGCCAGCCTGGAACAGGTTGATCAGCCCCAGCATTTT
>TRBV5-1|-|TRBJ1-1|-
CASSLGTVSEAFF
TGCGCCAGCAGCTTGGGGACAGTTTCTGAAGCTTTCTTT
>TRBV28|-|TRBJ1-2|-
CASRVGGDGGYTF
TGTGCCAGCAGGGTGGGGGGAGATGGTGGCTACACCTTC
>TRBV27|-|TRBJ2-5|-
CASSLWGVKYVKTQYF
TGTGCCAGCAGTTTATGGGGAGTTAAATATGTCAAGACCCAGTACTTC
>TRBV18|TRBD1|TRBJ2-4|-
CASSPTGTGNIQYF
TGTGCCAGCTCACCAACCGGGACAGGGAACATTCAGTACTTC
>TRBV27|TRBD1|TRBJ1-1|-
CASSPQGMGAFF
TGTGCCAGCAGTCCACAGGGGATGGGAGCTTTCTTT
>TRBV6-2/TRBV6-3|-|TRBJ1-4|-
CASRPGASTNEKLFF
TGTGCCAGCCGCCCTGGAGCTTCAACTAATGAAAAACTGTTTTTT
>TRBV28|-|TRBJ1-2|-
CASNPLGGRGVRYGYTF
TGTGCCAGCAACCCCCTGGGGGGGCGAGGGGTACGCTATGGCTACACCTTC
>TRBV14|TRBD1|TRBJ2-7|-
CASSQPGTGAYEQYF
TGTGCCAGCAGCCAGCCCGGGACAGGGGCCTACGAGCAGTACTTC
>TRBV5-4|-|TRBJ1-4|-
CASSLDAGSGEKLFF
TGTGCCAGCAGCTTGGATGCAGGGTCAGGGGAAAAACTGTTTTTT
>TRBV7-3|TRBD2|TRBJ2-7|-
CASSLTSDREQYF
TGTGCCAGCAGCTTGACTAGCGATCGCGAGCAGTACTTC
>TRBV28|TRBD1|TRBJ1-1|-
CASSLPQGMTEAFF
TGTGCCAGCAGTTTGCCACAGGGGATGACTGAAGCTTTCTTT
>TRBV6-5|-|TRBJ1-6|-
CASSYMEANSPLHF
TGTGCCAGCAGTTACATGGAGGCTAATTCACCCCTCCACTTT
>TRBV4-2|TRBD2|TRBJ2-1|-
CASSLGGGNNEQFF
TGTGCCAGCAGCCTCGGGGGGGGCAACAATGAGCAGTTCTTC
>TRBV15|TRBD1|TRBJ2-1|-
CATSRERTGTYNEQFF
TGTGCCACCAGCAGAGAACGGACAGGGACGTACAATGAGCAGTTCTTC
>TRBV7-3|-|TRBJ2-3|-
CASSRTSSTDTQYF
TGTGCCAGCAGCAGGACATCTAGCACAGATACGCAGTATTTT
>TRBV11-3|-|TRBJ1-1|-
CASSLAGNTEAFF
TGTGCCAGCAGCTTAGCCGGGAACACTGAAGCTTTCTTT
>TRBV30|TRBD1|TRBJ1-2|-
CAWSALKGQGYNYGYTF
TGTGCCTGGAGTGCTTTAAAGGGACAGGGCTATAACTATGGCTACACCTTC
>TRBV19|TRBD1|TRBJ2-1|-
CASSFGTGGYNEQFF
TGTGCCAGTAGTTTCGGGACAGGGGGCTACAATGAGCAGTTCTTC
>TRBV10-3|TRBD1|TRBJ1-5|-
CATLDGTGGNQPQHF
TGTGCCACCCTCGATGGGACAGGGGGCAATCAGCCCCAGCATTTT